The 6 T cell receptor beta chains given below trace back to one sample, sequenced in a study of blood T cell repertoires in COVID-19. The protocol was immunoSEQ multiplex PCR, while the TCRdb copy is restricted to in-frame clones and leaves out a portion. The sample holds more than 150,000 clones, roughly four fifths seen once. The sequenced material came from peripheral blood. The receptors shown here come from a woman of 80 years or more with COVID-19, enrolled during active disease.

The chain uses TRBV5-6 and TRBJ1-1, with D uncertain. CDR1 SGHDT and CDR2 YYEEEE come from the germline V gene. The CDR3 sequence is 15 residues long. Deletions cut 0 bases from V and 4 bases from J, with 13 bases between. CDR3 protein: CASSLAVSGVTEAFF. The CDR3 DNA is TGTGCCAGCAGCTTGGCCGTGTCCGGGGTCACTGAAGCTTTCTTT.

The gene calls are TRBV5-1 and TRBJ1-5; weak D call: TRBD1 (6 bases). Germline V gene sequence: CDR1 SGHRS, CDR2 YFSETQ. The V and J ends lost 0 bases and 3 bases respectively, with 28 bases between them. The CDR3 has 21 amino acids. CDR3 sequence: CASSLVPPRTVREEVNQPQHF. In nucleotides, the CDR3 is TGCGCCAGCAGCTTGGTGCCCCCCCGGACAGTTAGAGAAGAGGTCAATCAGCCCCAGCATTTT.

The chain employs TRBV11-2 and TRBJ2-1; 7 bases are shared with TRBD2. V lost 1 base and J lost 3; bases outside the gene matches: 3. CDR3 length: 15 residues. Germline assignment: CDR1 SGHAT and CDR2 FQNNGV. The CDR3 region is CASSLGSSGYNEQFF. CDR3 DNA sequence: TGTGCCAGCAGCTTAGGGTCTAGCGGCTACAATGAGCAGTTCTTC.

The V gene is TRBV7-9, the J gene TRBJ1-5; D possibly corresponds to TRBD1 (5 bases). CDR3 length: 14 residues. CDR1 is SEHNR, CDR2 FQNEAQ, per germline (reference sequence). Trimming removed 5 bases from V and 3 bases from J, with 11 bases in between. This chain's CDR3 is CASSAAGLNQPQHF. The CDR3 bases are TGTGCCAGCAGCGCTGCGGGGCTCAATCAGCCCCAGCATTTT.

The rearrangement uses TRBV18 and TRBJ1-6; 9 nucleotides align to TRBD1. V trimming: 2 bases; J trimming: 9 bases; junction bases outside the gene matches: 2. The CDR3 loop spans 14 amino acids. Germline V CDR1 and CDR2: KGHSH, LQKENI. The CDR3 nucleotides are TGTGCCAGCTCACCAGAGGGACAGGGTTCACCCCTCCACTTT. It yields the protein CASSPEGQGSPLHF.

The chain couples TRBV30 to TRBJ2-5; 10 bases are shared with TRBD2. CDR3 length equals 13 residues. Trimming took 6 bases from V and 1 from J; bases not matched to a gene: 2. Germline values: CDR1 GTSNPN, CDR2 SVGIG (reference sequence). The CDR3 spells CACSGGFQETQYF. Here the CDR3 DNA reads TGTGCCTGTAGCGGGGGGTTCCAAGAGACCCAGTACTTC.